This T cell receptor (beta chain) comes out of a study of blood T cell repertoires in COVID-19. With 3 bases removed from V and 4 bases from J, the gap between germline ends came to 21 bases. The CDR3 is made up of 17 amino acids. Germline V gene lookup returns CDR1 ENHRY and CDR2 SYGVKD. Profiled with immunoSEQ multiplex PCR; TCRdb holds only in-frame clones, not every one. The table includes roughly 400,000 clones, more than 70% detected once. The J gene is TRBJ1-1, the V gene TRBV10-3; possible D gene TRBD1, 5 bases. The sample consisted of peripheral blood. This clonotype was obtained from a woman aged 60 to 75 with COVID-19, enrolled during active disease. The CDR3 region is CAISEVRGVDGVTEAFF. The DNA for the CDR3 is TGTGCCATCAGTGAAGTAAGGGGCGTAGATGGTGTCACTGAAGCTTTCTTT.